Listed below are T cell receptor beta chains from one sample, sequenced in a study of T cell changes during pregnancy in multiple sclerosis. Only in-frame clones appear in the TCRdb table, and some are missing; sequencing was by immunoSEQ multiplex PCR. This table has roughly 20,000 clones, approximately 91% appearing once. The specimen was CD8+ T cells from peripheral blood mononuclear cells, collected after pregnancy. These receptors originate from a female donor in good health, enrolled as a control in a pregnancy study. CDR3s include the opening cysteine and the closing phenylalanine or tryptophan. D genes are given only for firm matches. The size entry is marked missing in some rows and otherwise reads once, few, many or a size class.

cdr3_length j_call d_call v_call clone_size cdr3_nt cdr3_aa
17 TRBJ2-3 TRBD2 TRBV7-2 - TGTGCCAGCAGCTCCCTACTAGCGGGGGTCGTCACAGATACGCAGTATTTT CASSSLLAGVVTDTQYF
13 TRBJ2-7 TRBD2 TRBV5-1 - TGCGCCAGCAGCTTGGGTCTAGCGGACGAGCAGTACTTC CASSLGLADEQYF
15 TRBJ1-1 - TRBV5-5 - TGTGCCAGCAGCTGGAGATGGAGCGCGGGCACTGAAGCTTTCTTT CASSWRWSAGTEAFF
12 TRBJ2-3 - TRBV14 - TGTGCCAGCAGCTATACTCGGGATACGCAGTATTTT CASSYTRDTQYF
13 TRBJ1-5 - TRBV19 - TGTGCCAGTAGTATGGGGGGTTTGCAGCCCCAGCATTTT CASSMGGLQPQHF
13 TRBJ1-2 - TRBV5-1 - TGCGCCAGCAGCTTGCACTTTGTCATTGGCTACACCTTC CASSLHFVIGYTF
12 TRBJ2-2 - TRBV29-1 - TGCAGCGTCGAGGGCAGGTTGGGAGTGCTGTTTTTT CSVEGRLGVLFF
15 TRBJ2-7 - TRBV4-1 - TGCGCCAGCAGCCAAGAGGGGGCCAGCTCCTACGAGCAGTACTTC CASSQEGASSYEQYF
14 TRBJ1-1 TRBD1 TRBV6-5 few TGTGCCAGCAGTCTTGACAGGGTGGTCACTGAAGCTTTCTTT CASSLDRVVTEAFF
13 TRBJ1-2 TRBD1 TRBV29-1 - TGCAGCGTGGGACAGGGCCCTAACTATGGCTACACCTTC CSVGQGPNYGYTF
14 TRBJ1-3 - TRBV9 - TGTGCCAGCAGCATACAGGGTGATGGAAACACCATATATTTT CASSIQGDGNTIYF
12 TRBJ2-1 - TRBV11-2 - TGTGCCAGCAGCCCCGGAGGGGGCGAGCAGTTCTTC CASSPGGGEQFF
15 TRBJ2-7 TRBD1 TRBV6-5 - TGTGCCAGCAGTTACTCCCCAGGGGGTACCTACGAGCAGTACTTC CASSYSPGGTYEQYF
14 TRBJ2-2 - TRBV5-1 - TGCGCCAGCAGCGGAGAACCTTACACCGGGGAGCTGTTTTTT CASSGEPYTGELFF
15 TRBJ2-7 TRBD1 TRBV6-5 medium-sized TGTGCCAGCAGTACCTCCGGGACAGCACCCTACGAGCAGTACTTC CASSTSGTAPYEQYF
13 TRBJ2-3 - TRBV10-3 - TGTGCCATCAGTGAGACCCAGGGGGATACGCAGTATTTT CAISETQGDTQYF
18 TRBJ1-1 TRBD1 TRBV11-2 - TGTGCCAGCAGCTTAGGACTGGACAGGGGGCGAAGTGTGACTGAAGCTTTCTTT CASSLGLDRGRSVTEAFF
15 TRBJ1-2 - TRBV25-1 - TGTGCCAGCAGTGATCTTAGGGACTCTGGGCTGAGCTACACCTTC CASSDLRDSGLSYTF
14 TRBJ2-7 TRBD2 TRBV5-6 - TGTGCCAGCAGCTTTCGCGGGGGGCTCCCCGAGCAGTACTTC CASSFRGGLPEQYF
16 TRBJ2-1 TRBD1 TRBV5-4 once TGTGCCAGCAGCTTGAGCAGGCAGGGGGCTCGGAATGAGCAGTTCTTC CASSLSRQGARNEQFF